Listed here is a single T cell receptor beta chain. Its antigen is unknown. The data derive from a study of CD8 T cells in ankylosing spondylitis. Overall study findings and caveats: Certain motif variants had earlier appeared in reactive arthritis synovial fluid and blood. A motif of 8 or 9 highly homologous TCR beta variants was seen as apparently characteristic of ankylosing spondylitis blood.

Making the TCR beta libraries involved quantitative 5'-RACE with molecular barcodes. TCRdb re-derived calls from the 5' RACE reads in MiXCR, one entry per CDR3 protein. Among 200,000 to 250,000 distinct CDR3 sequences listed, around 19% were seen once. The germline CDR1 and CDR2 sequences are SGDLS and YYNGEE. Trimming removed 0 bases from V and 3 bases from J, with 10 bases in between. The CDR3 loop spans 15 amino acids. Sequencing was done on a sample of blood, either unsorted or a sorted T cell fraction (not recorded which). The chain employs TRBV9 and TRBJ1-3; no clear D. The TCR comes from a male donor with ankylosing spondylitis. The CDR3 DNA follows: TGTGCCAGCAGCGTAGTGGGTCACGGTGGAAACACCATATATTTT. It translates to CASSVVGHGGNTIYF. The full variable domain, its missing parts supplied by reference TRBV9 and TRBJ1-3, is DSGVTQTPKHLITATGQRVTLRCSPRSGDLSVYWYQQSLDQGLQFLIQYYNGEERAKGNILERFSAQQFPDLHSELNLSSLELGDSALYFCASSVVGHGGNTIYFGEGSWLTVV.